This TCR beta chain is drawn from a study of post-analysis software for immune sequencing data. Across the study: Secondary progressive, relapsing-remitting and progressive-relapsing multiple sclerosis were among the included disease courses.

This clonotype showed up just a few times. Its antigen is as yet unknown. In germline, CDR1 is MGHDK, CDR2 SYGVNS. This CDR3 has 12 residues. With 8 bases removed from V and 2 bases from J, the gap between germline ends came to 9 bases. Study-level results: TRBV segments more frequent in patients than in controls numbered a few and included TRBV5-6, TRBV5-1 and TRBV20-1.

Every TCR beta cDNA library bore unique molecular identifiers. Each batch of roughly 0.9 to 11 million T cells produced 450,000 to 500,000 cDNA molecules. TCRdb passed the PCR reads through MiXCR, listing each CDR3 protein once. The sample yields fewer than 900,000 distinct CDR3 sequences, more than 45% seen once. The sequenced sample was blood. The chain employs TRBV25-1 and TRBJ2-5; D is possibly TRBD2 (6 bases). This TCR derives from a girl aged 5 to 17 with multiple sclerosis. The CDR3 protein is CASGTSQETQYF. The CDR3 DNA is TGTGCCAGCGGGACTTCTCAAGAGACCCAGTACTTC. Drawing the rest from reference TRBV25-1 and TRBJ2-5, the complete variable domain is EADIYQTPRYLVIGTGKKITLECSQTMGHDKMYWYQQDPGMELHLIHYSYGVNSTEKGDLSSESTVSRIRTEHFPLTLESARPSHTSQYLCASGTSQETQYFGPGTRLLVL.